The rows below give T cell receptor beta chains drawn from one sample of a study of Graves' ophthalmopathy and Graves' hyperthyroidism. TCRdb redid the calling of the multiplex PCR reads with MiXCR, one entry per CDR3 protein. The profile shows 200,000 to 300,000 distinct CDR3 sequences, less than 55% of them singletons. Specimen: peripheral blood. These receptors originate from an adult man with Graves' ophthalmopathy. Both conserved end residues are part of each CDR3. A D gene is named only where the DNA matches it firmly. Some rows have no size entry. The others give once, few or many, or a class for an expanded clone.

D gene	clone size	V gene	J gene	CDR3 length	CDR3 protein	CDR3 DNA
NA	NA	TRBV5-8	TRBJ2-7	17	CASSLTSGGGYGYEQYF	TGTGCCAGCAGCTTGACCTCGGGAGGGGGCTATGGCTACGAGCAGTACTTC
NA	NA	TRBV19	TRBJ2-5	11	CASSSPGTQYF	TGTGCCAGTAGCTCCCCTGGGACCCAGTACTTC
TRBD1	NA	TRBV2	TRBJ1-2	12	CAQDRDPYGYTF	TGTGCCCAGGACAGGGACCCCTATGGCTACACCTTC
NA	few	TRBV11-2	TRBJ1-4	13	CASSSLLGEKLFF	TGTGCCAGCAGCTCCCTTTTGGGGGAGAAACTGTTTTTT
NA	NA	TRBV4-1	TRBJ2-7	16	CASSQDRGGRTYEQYF	TGCGCCAGCAGCCAAGACCGTGGGGGGAGGACCTACGAGCAGTACTTC
NA	NA	TRBV12-3/TRBV12-4	TRBJ1-2	13	CASSLSLVGGYTF	TGTGCCAGCAGTTTATCCCTCGTGGGGGGCTACACCTTC
NA	few	TRBV11-2	TRBJ1-5	14	CASSNTVSNQPQHF	TGTGCCAGCAGCAATACAGTTAGCAATCAGCCCCAGCATTTT
TRBD1	once	TRBV7-9	TRBJ1-4	16	CASSQTSGGTNEKLFF	TGTGCCAGCAGCCAGACGTCAGGGGGCACTAATGAAAAACTGTTTTTT
TRBD1	NA	TRBV5-1	TRBJ2-5	15	CASSLQGIVKETQYF	TGCGCCAGCAGCCTACAGGGGATCGTAAAAGAGACCCAGTACTTC
TRBD1	NA	TRBV12-3/TRBV12-4	TRBJ1-1	14	CASSLTGGGTEAFF	TGTGCCAGCAGTCTGACAGGGGGTGGAACTGAAGCTTTCTTT
TRBD1	few	TRBV20-1	TRBJ1-5	14	CSAREGTGFEPQHF	TGCAGTGCTAGAGAAGGGACAGGATTTGAGCCCCAGCATTTT
NA	few	TRBV4-3	TRBJ1-3	15	CASSQPLTSGNTIYF	TGCGCCAGCAGCCAACCCCTAACCTCTGGAAACACCATATATTTT
TRBD1	few	TRBV4-1	TRBJ1-6	17	CASSQDDRASYNSPLHF	TGCGCCAGCAGCCAAGATGACAGGGCCAGCTATAATTCACCCCTCCACTTT
TRBD2	NA	TRBV7-3	TRBJ2-1	15	CASSLLAGGRNEQFF	TGTGCCAGCAGCCTCCTAGCGGGGGGGCGTAATGAGCAGTTCTTC
NA	few	TRBV2	TRBJ2-7	15	CASSVNRGSGYEQYF	TGTGCCAGCAGTGTCAATCGGGGGTCGGGGTACGAGCAGTACTTC
NA	NA	TRBV10-3	TRBJ1-2	13	CAISFSPNYGYTF	TGTGCCATCAGTTTTTCCCCTAACTATGGCTACACCTTC
TRBD2	NA	TRBV12-3/TRBV12-4	TRBJ2-7	13	CASRPGGRGEQYF	TGTGCCAGCAGACCCGGAGGGAGGGGCGAGCAGTACTTC
NA	NA	TRBV6-5	TRBJ2-5	15	CASSTTPSYQETQYF	TGTGCCAGCAGTACGACACCTTCGTACCAAGAGACCCAGTACTTC
TRBD1	NA	TRBV7-9	TRBJ1-2	15	CASSQDPTGYYGYTF	TGTGCCAGCAGCCAAGATCCGACAGGGTATTATGGCTACACCTTC
NA	NA	TRBV7-9	TRBJ2-2	14	CASSPDPLLGELFF	TGTGCCAGCAGCCCCGACCCTCTGTTGGGGGAGCTGTTTTTT
NA	NA	TRBV19	TRBJ1-1	12	CASSNKGIQAFF	TGTGCCAGTAGTAACAAGGGGATTCAAGCTTTCTTT